This T cell receptor beta chain appears in the sequencing data of a study of T cells in Graves' hyperthyroidism and ophthalmopathy. Study-level information: Blood from the periphery was taken at initial diagnosis, before any treatment. General study findings and limits: Ophthalmopathy was predicted by the model a median of roughly 6.6 months ahead of onset. Among thyroid clonotypes expanded above 0.001, most also appeared in blood.

The CDR3 covers 13 residues. Germline loops: CDR1 MDHEN, CDR2 SYDVKM. V lost 6 bases and J 5 bases, leaving 13 bases between the germline ends. RNA transcripts gave rise to amplified TCR beta CDR3 regions. A first-round RT-PCR of the TCR CDR3 used the HTBI primer set. A single record per CDR3 protein comes from TCRdb applying MiXCR to the multiplex PCR reads. The sample holds about 180,000 distinct CDR3 sequences, over 15% seen once. This clonotype was detected many times. Its antigen is not known. This chain links TRBV28 with TRBJ1-2; D is perhaps TRBD1 (5 bases). Sequencing input: blood. The origin of this receptor is a woman aged 45-65 years with Graves' hyperthyroidism. The CDR3 region is CASRSQGWYGYTF. CDR3 nucleotide sequence: TGTGCCAGCAGGTCTCAGGGTTGGTATGGCTACACCTTC.